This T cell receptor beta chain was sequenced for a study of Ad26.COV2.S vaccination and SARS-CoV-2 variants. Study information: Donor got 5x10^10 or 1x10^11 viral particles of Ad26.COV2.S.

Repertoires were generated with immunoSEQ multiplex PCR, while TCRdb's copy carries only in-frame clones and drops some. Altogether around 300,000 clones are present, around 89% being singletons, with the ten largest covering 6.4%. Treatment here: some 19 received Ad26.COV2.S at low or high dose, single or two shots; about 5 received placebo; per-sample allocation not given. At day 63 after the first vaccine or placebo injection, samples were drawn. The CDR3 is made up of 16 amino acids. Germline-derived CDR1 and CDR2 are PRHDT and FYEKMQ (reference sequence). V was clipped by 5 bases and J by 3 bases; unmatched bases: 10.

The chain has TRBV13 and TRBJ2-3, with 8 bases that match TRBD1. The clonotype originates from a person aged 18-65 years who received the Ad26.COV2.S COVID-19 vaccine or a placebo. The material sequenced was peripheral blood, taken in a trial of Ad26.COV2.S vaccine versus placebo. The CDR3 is CASSPPTGAGTDTQYF. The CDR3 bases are TGTGCCAGCAGCCCCCCGACAGGGGCCGGAACAGATACGCAGTATTTT.